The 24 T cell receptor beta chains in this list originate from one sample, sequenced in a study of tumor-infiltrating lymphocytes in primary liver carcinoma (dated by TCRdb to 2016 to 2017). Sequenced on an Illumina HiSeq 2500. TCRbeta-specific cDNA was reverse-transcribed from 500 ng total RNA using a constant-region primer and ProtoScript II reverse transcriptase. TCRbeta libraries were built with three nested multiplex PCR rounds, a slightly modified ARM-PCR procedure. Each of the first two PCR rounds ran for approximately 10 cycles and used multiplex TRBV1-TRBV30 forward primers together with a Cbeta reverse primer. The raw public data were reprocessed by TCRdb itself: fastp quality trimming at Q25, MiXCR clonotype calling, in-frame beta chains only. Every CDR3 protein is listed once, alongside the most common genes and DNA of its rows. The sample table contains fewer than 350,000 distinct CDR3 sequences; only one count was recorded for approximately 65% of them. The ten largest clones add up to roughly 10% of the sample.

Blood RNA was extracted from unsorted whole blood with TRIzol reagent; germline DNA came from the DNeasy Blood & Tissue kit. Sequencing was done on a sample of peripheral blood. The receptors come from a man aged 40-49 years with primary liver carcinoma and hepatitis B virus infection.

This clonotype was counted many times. CDR3 in amino acids: CASSGDTGELFF. As DNA, the CDR3 is TGTGCCAGCAGTGGGGACACCGGGGAGCTGTTTTTT. V usage is TRBV12-3 or TRBV12-4 and J usage is TRBJ2-2; D gene uncertain. The germline V and J ends were trimmed by 5 bases and 3 bases, with 4 bases remaining between them. This CDR3 comprises 12 residues.

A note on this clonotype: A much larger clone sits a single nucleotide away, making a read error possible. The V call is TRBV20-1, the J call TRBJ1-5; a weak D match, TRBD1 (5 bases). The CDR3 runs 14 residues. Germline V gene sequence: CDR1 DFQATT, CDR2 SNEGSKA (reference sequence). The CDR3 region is CRAKDISGNQPQHF. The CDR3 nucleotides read TGCAGAGCTAAGGACATTAGCGGCAATCAGCCCCAGCATTTT.

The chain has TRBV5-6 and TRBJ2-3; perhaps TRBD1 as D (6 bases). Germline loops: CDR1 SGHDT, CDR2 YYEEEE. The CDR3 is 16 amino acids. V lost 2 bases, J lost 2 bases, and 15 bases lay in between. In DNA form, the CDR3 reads TGTGCCAGCAGCTTTGACACCACAGGGTCCACAGATACGCAGTATTTT. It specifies CASSFDTTGSTDTQYF.

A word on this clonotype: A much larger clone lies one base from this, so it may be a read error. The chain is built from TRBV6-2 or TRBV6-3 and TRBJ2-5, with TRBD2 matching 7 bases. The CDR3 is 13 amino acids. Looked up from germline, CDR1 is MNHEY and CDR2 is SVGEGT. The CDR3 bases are TGTGCCAGCAGGACGGGAGGTCTGGAGACCCACTACTTC. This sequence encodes CASRTGGLETHYF.

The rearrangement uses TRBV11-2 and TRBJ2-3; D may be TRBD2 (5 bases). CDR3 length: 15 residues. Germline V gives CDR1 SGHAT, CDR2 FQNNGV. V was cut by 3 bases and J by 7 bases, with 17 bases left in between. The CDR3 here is CASSFESGGRNTQYF. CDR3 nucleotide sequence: TGTGCCAGCAGCTTTGAGAGCGGTGGGAGAAATACGCAGTATTTT.

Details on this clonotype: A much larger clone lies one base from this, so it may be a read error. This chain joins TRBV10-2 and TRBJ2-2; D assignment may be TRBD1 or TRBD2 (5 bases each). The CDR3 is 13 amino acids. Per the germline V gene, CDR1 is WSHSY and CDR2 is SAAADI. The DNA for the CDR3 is TGCGCCAGCAGTGTGAGTGGGGCCGGGGAGCGGTTTTTT. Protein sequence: CASSVSGAGERFF.

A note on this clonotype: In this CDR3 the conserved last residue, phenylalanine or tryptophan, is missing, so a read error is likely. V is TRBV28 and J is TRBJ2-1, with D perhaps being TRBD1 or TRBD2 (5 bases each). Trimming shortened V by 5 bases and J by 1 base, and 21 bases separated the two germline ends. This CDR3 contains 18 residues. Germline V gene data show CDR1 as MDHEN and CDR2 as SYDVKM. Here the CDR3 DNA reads TGTGCCAGCAGTCCCCGGGACCTTCGGGTAAGGTCCTACAATGAGCAGTTCCTC. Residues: CASSPRDLRVRSYNEQFL.

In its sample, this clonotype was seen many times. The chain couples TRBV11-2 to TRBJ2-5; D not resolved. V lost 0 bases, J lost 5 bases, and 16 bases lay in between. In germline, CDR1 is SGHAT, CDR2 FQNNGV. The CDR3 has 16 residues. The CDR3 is CASSLEPNSVMETQYF. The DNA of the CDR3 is TGTGCCAGCAGCTTAGAACCCAACAGTGTCATGGAGACCCAGTACTTC.

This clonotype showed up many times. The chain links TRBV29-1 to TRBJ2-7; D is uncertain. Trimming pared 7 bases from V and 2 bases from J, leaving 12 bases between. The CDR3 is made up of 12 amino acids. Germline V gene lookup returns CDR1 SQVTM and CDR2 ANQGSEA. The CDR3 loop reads CSAQADTYEQYF. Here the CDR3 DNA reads TGCAGCGCCCAGGCGGATACCTACGAGCAGTACTTC.

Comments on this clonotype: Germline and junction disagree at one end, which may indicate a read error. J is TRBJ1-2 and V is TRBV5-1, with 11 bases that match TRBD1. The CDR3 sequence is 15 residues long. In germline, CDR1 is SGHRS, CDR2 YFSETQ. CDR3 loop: CANSLGDRGDYGYTF. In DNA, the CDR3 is TGCGCCAACAGCTTGGGGGACAGGGGGGACTATGGCTACACCTTC.

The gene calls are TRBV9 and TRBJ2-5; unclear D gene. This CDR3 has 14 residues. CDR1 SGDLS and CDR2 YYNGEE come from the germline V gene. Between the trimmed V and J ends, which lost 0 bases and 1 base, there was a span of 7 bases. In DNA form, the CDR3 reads TGTGCCAGCAGCGTAGGCGCAGTCCAAGAGACCCAGTACTTC. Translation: CASSVGAVQETQYF.

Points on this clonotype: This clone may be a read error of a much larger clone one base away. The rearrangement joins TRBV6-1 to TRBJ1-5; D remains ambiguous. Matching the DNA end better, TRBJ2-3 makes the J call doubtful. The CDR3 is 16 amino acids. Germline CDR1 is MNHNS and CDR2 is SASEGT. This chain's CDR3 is CASSEYERILNQPQYF. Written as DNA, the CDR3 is TGTGCCAGCAGTGAATACGAGAGGATTCTAAATCAGCCCCAGTATTTT.

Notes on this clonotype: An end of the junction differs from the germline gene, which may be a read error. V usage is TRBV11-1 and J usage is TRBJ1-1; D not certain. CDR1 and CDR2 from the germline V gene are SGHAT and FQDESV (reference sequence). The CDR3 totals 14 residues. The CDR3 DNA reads TGTGCCAGCAGCTTAGTGGGCAGGTACACCGAAGCTTTCTTT. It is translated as CASSLVGRYTEAFF.

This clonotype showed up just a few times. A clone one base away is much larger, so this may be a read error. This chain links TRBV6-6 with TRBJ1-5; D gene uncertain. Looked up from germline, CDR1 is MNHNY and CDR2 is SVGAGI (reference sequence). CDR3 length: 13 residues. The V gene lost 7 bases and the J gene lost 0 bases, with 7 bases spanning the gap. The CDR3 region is CASIADSNQPQHF. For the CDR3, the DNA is TGTGCCAGCATAGCAGATAGCAATCAGCCCCAGCATTTT.

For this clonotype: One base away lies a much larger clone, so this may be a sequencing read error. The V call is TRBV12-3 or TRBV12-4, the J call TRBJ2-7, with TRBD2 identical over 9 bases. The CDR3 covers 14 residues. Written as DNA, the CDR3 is TGTGCCAGCAGTTTCGGACTAGCGAGCTACGAGCGGTACTTC. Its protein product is CASSFGLASYERYF.

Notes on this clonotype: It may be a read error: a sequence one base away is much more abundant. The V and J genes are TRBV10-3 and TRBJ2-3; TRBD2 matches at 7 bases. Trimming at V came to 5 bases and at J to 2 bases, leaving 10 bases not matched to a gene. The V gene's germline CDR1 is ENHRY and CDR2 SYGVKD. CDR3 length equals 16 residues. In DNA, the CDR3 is TGTGCCATCAGTCGAACGAGAGGGACTAACACAGATACGCAGTATTTT. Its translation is CAISRTRGTNTDTQYF.

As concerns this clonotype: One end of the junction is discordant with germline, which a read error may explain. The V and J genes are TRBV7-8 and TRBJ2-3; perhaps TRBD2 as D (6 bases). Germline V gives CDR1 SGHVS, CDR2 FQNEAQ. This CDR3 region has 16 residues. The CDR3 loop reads CASSLSRSSEADRQYF. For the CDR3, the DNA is TGTGCCAGCAGCTTATCTCGGTCTAGCGAGGCAGATAGGCAGTATTTT. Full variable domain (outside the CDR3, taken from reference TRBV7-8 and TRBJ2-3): GAGVSQSPRYKVAKRGQDVALRCDPISGHVSLFWYQQALGQGPEFLTYFQNEAQLDKSGLPSDRFFAERPEGSVSTLKIQRTQQEDSAVYLCASSLSRSSEADRQYFGPGTRLTVL.

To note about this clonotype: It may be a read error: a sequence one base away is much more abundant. The CDR3 DNA is TGTGCCAGCATGAACAGGGTAGGCGAGCAGTACTTC. This translates into CASMNRVGEQYF. The J gene is TRBJ2-7, the V gene TRBV6-2 or TRBV6-3, with D tentatively TRBD1 (6 bases). V was clipped by 7 bases and J by 6 bases, with 13 bases between them. Germline CDR1 and CDR2: MNHEY and SVGEGT. This CDR3 region has 12 residues.

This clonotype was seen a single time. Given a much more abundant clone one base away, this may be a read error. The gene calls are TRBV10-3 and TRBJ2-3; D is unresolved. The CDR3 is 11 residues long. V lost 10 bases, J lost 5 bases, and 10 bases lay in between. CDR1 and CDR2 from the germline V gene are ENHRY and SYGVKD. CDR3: CATLRIDTQYF. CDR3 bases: TGTGCCACCCTGCGAATAGATACGCAGTATTTT.

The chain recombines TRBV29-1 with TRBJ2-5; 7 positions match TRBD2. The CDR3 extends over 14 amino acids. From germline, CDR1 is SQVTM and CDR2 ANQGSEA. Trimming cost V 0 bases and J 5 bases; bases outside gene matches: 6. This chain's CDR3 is CSVEDRAGGETQYF. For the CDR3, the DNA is TGCAGCGTTGAAGACCGCGCCGGGGGGGAGACCCAGTACTTC.

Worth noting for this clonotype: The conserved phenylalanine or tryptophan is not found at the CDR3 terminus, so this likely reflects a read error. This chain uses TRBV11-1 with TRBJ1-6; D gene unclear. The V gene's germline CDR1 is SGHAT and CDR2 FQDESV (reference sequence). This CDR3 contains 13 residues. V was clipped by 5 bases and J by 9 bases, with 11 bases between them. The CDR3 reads CASSRSLVSPLHL. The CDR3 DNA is TGTGCCAGCAGCCGGTCACTTGTTTCACCCCTCCACCTT.

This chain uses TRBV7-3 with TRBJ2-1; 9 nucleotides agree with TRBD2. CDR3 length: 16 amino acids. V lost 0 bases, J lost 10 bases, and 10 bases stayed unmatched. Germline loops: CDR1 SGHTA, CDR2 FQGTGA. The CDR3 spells CASSLTAGGESLEQFF. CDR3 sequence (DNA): TGTGCCAGCAGCTTAACGGCGGGAGGGGAGTCTCTGGAGCAGTTCTTC.

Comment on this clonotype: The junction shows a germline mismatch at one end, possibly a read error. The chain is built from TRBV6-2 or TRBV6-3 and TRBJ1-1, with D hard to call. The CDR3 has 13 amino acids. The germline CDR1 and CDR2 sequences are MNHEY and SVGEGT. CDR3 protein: CTSTLYLNTEAFF. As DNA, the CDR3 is TGTACCAGCACTCTCTATTTGAACACTGAAGCTTTCTTT.

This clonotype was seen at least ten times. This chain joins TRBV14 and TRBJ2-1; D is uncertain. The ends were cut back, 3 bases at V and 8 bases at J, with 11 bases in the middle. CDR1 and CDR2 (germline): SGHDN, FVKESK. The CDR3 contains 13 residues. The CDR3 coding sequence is TGTGCCAGCAGCCACCTAGGGTACCATGAGCAGTTCTTC. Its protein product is CASSHLGYHEQFF.